The clone carrying this T cell receptor (beta chain) was detected ten times or more. CDR3 length: 16 residues. Germline-derived CDR1 and CDR2 are SGDLS and YYNGEE. V lost 3 bases and J 5 bases, leaving 20 bases between the germline ends. Data came from immunoSEQ multiplex PCR; TCRdb stores just in-frame clones and leaves some out. The data contain around 95,000 clones, roughly 90% of them singletons. This sample was included in a study of control samples from healthy donors and cancer patients. This chain joins TRBV9 and TRBJ1-1; D ambiguous. What was sequenced was blood. This TCR was sampled from a woman in her fifties or sixties in good health. DNA of the CDR3: TGTGCCAGCAGCGCCGGTGGCAGTAGCGGTAGTACTGAAGCTTTCTTT. It is translated as CASSAGGSSGSTEAFF.